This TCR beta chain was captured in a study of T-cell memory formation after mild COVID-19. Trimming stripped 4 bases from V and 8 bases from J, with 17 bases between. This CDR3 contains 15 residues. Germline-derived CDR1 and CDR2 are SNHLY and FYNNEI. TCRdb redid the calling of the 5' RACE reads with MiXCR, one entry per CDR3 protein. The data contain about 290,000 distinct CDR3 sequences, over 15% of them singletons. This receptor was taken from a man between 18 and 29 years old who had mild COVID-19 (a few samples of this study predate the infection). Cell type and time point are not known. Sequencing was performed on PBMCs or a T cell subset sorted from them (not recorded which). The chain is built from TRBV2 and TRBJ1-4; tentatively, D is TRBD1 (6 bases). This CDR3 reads CASSVLRGLGEKLFF. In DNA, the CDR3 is TGTGCCAGCAGTGTGCTCAGGGGCCTCGGGGAAAAACTGTTTTTT.